Below are 2 T cell receptor beta chains sequenced from a single sample in a study of blood T cell repertoires in COVID-19. Some clones are missing from TCRdb's copy, which holds only in-frame ones; the method was immunoSEQ multiplex PCR. The table includes around 250,000 clones, around 93% detected once. Sequenced: PBMCs or T cells enriched from blood (not recorded which). Receptors originate from a human donor in a cohort exposed to, infected with or recovered from COVID-19 (not recorded which). The donor label of this sample is uncertain.

The rearrangement uses TRBV5-1 and TRBJ2-7, with D maybe TRBD2 (6 bases). Per the germline V gene, CDR1 is SGHRS and CDR2 is YFSETQ. The CDR3 has 15 residues. V shed 2 bases and J shed 5 bases, with 17 bases lying between them. CDR3 nucleotide sequence: TGCGCCAGCAGCTTCAGGAGGGCAGGGCCCGACGAGCAGTACTTC. Translated, it gives CASSFRRAGPDEQYF.

The V and J genes are TRBV5-1 and TRBJ1-6, with 8 bases lining up with TRBD1. This CDR3 contains 15 residues. Trimming at V came to 0 bases and at J to 8 bases, leaving 4 bases not matched to a gene. Germline CDR1 reads SGHRS; CDR2 reads YFSETQ. CDR3 loop: CASSLDQGADSPLHF. In DNA, the CDR3 is TGCGCCAGCAGCTTGGATCAGGGGGCAGATTCACCCCTCCACTTT.